This section outlines one T cell receptor beta chain sequence together with its context. Primed by a sample-barcoded 5' primer and a J-beta primer mix, a second PCR proceeded for roughly 6 to 12 cycles. In TCRdb, the 5' RACE reads were re-called with MiXCR into one record per CDR3 protein. This sample carries 450,000 to 600,000 distinct CDR3 sequences, about 26% of them seen once, and the ten largest clones take 3.6%. With V trimmed by 8 bases and J by 6 bases, 9 bases remained unmatched. The germline gives CDR1 DFQATT, CDR2 SNEGSKA (reference sequence). The CDR3 spans 13 residues. This entry belongs to a study of blood T cells in healthy people across ages. The same data also contributed to another study, on T cells of mothers and their children.

V gene TRBV20-1 combines with J gene TRBJ2-3, with 9 bases lining up with TRBD1. The sequence was collected from a boy between 2 and 10 years old in good health. The material sequenced was blood. CDR3 nucleotides: TGCAGTTACAGGGGGCCGCCGTCGGATACGCAGTATTTT. Translated: CSYRGPPSDTQYF.